The 14 T cell receptor beta chains below all came from one sample that was sequenced in a study of blood T cell repertoires in COVID-19. Using immunoSEQ multiplex PCR, the repertoire was profiled, and TCRdb retains in-frame clones only, with some absent. This table has roughly 290,000 clones, roughly 80% appearing once. The sequenced sample was peripheral blood. All receptors derive from a person between 65 and 79 years old with COVID-19, enrolled during active disease.

V and J are TRBV29-1 and TRBJ1-1; maybe TRBD1 (6 bases). CDR1 SQVTM and CDR2 ANQGSEA come from the germline V gene. The V gene lost 6 bases and the J gene lost 3 bases, with 11 bases spanning the gap. The length of the CDR3 is 12 residues. CDR3 DNA: TGCAGCGTCAGGACAGACTACACTGAAGCTTTCTTT. Its protein is CSVRTDYTEAFF.

This clone was counted a single time. This CDR3 reads CASRDRDRSYSNQPQHF. For the CDR3, the DNA is TGTGCCAGCAGGGACCGGGACAGGAGCTATAGCAATCAGCCCCAGCATTTT. This chain uses TRBV28 with TRBJ1-5, with 8 nucleotides matching TRBD1. The CDR3 loop spans 17 amino acids. The V gene's germline CDR1 is MDHEN and CDR2 SYDVKM. Germline trimming cut 6 bases from V and 0 bases from J; bases unmatched to any gene: 10.

This chain uses TRBV2 with TRBJ2-3; possibly TRBD2 for D (5 bases). The germline CDR1 and CDR2 sequences are SNHLY and FYNNEI. The CDR3 spans 13 residues. V was trimmed by 8 bases and J by 2 bases, leaving 11 bases between them. The CDR3 region has the DNA TGTGCCAGCGGAGGAACTACCACAGATACGCAGTATTTT. Translated: CASGGTTTDTQYF.

V usage is TRBV4-2 and J usage is TRBJ1-6; D unresolved. Trimming removed 4 bases from V and 9 bases from J, with 19 bases in between. The CDR3 consists of 16 residues. Germline V gene lookup returns CDR1 LGHNA and CDR2 YNFKEQ. The CDR3 DNA is TGTGCCAGCAGCCTCGGATCCGAGGGAGTAGGTTCACCCCTCCACTTT. Its protein product is CASSLGSEGVGSPLHF.

The chain uses TRBV25-1 and TRBJ2-7; 11 bases align to TRBD2. The CDR3 length is 15 residues. Losses at the gene ends were 4 bases for V and 6 bases for J; bases not matched to a gene: 8. Germline CDR1 MGHDK, CDR2 SYGVNS. DNA for the CDR3: TGTGCCAGCAGTGTTGTGACTAGCGGGATGGGCGAGCAGTACTTC. Its protein product is CASSVVTSGMGEQYF.

J is TRBJ2-2 and V is TRBV9; 8 nucleotides line up with TRBD2. From germline, CDR1 is SGDLS and CDR2 YYNGEE. V gave up 0 bases and J gave up 5 bases; unmatched junction bases: 6. CDR3 size: 16 residues. The CDR3 nucleotides are TGTGCCAGCAGCGTAGACGGGAGGGCGAGTACCGGGGAGCTGTTTTTT. Amino acids: CASSVDGRASTGELFF.

The chain employs TRBV15 and TRBJ1-1; no reliable D call. The V gene lost 2 bases and the J gene lost 3 bases, with 19 bases spanning the gap. Germline values: CDR1 LNHNV, CDR2 YYDKDF (reference sequence). This CDR3 is 17 amino acids long. In DNA form, the CDR3 reads TGTGCCACCAGCAGACCCTTCACTGGCGGCGGGGACACTGAAGCTTTCTTT. Amino acid sequence: CATSRPFTGGGDTEAFF. Using reference TRBV15 and TRBJ1-1 for the parts outside the CDR3, the full variable domain is DAMVIQNPRYQVTQFGKPVTLSCSQTLNHNVMYWYQQKSSQAPKLLFHYYDKDFNNEADTPDNFQSRRPNTSFCFLDIRSPGLGDTAMYLCATSRPFTGGGDTEAFFGQGTRLTVV.

This clone was detected once. This rearrangement joins TRBV28 to TRBJ1-1, with D maybe TRBD1 (5 bases). CDR1 is MDHEN, CDR2 SYDVKM, per germline. With 11 bases removed from V and 7 bases from J, the gap between germline ends came to 20 bases. The CDR3 covers 13 residues. The CDR3 loop reads CAAGAGLSREAFF. DNA of the CDR3: TGTGCCGCAGGAGCGGGACTCTCCCGTGAAGCTTTCTTT.

This CDR3 reads CASSTKTGPLGYTF. In DNA, the CDR3 is TGTGCCAGCAGTACCAAGACAGGCCCCCTTGGCTACACCTTC. The chain couples TRBV6-5 to TRBJ1-2; D is perhaps TRBD1 (6 bases). V was shortened by 5 bases and J by 7 bases, with 17 bases between the two germline ends. The V gene's germline CDR1 is MNHEY and CDR2 SVGAGI. This CDR3 is 14 amino acids long.

The chain combines TRBV25-1 with TRBJ1-2; D might be TRBD1 (6 bases). Germline V lookup: CDR1 MGHDK, CDR2 SYGVNS. This CDR3 has 12 amino acids. V dropped 6 bases and J dropped 8 bases, with 13 bases sitting between them. As DNA, the CDR3 is TGTGCCAGCAGAGAGGACAGAAGCGGCTACACCTTC. Protein sequence: CASREDRSGYTF.

The chain has TRBV19 and TRBJ1-5; TRBD1 aligns across 7 bases. This CDR3 has 16 amino acids. Germline V gene lookup returns CDR1 LNHDA and CDR2 SQIVND (reference sequence). The trim removed 3 bases at V and 4 bases at J, leaving 9 bases unmatched. Here the CDR3 reads CASSIVFRDRNQPQHF. Here the CDR3 DNA reads TGTGCCAGTAGTATTGTATTTCGGGACAGAAATCAGCCCCAGCATTTT.

The chain joins TRBV29-1 to TRBJ1-2, with 8 bases that match TRBD1. The CDR3 spans 14 residues. V was pared by 4 bases and J by 5 bases, with 9 bases of the junction left unmatched. Germline V gene sequence: CDR1 SQVTM, CDR2 ANQGSEA. CDR3 nucleotide sequence: TGCAGCGTTGCTTCGGACAGGGTCGATTATGGCTACACCTTC. Translation gives CSVASDRVDYGYTF. Supplemented by reference TRBV29-1 and TRBJ1-2, the full variable domain reads SAVISQKPSRDICQRGTSLTIQCQVDSQVTMMFWYRQQPGQSLTLIATANQGSEATYESGFVIDKFPISRPNLTFSTLTVSNMSPEDSSIYLCSVASDRVDYGYTFGSGTRLTVV.

The chain is built from TRBV2 and TRBJ2-2; TRBD2 agrees at 8 bases. V shed 1 base and J 7 bases; nucleotides not matched to a gene: 2. From germline, CDR1 is SNHLY and CDR2 FYNNEI. The CDR3 consists of 14 residues. CDR3 DNA sequence: TGTGCCAGCAGTGAAGTAGCGGGGTTCGGGGAGCTGTTTTTT. Translating it yields CASSEVAGFGELFF.

The rearrangement joins TRBV19 to TRBJ1-5; TRBD1 might be the D (6 bases). V dropped 5 bases and J dropped 5 bases, with 10 bases sitting between them. This CDR3 is built from 13 residues. The germline CDR1 and CDR2 sequences are LNHDA and SQIVND (reference sequence). The CDR3 protein is CASSSGHDQPQHF. CDR3 sequence (DNA): TGTGCCAGTAGTTCGGGACACGATCAGCCCCAGCATTTT.